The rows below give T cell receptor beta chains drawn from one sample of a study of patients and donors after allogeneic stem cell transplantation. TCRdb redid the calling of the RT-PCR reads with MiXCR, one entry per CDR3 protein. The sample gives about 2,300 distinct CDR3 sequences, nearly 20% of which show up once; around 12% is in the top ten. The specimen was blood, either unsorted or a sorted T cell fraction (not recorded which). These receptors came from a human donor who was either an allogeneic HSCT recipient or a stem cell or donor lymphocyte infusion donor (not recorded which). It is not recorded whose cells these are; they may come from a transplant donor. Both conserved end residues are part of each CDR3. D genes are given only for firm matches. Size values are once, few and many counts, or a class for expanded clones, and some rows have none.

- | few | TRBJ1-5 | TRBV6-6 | TGTGCCAGCAGCCCTGGGAGCAATCAGCCCCAGCATTTT | CASSPGSNQPQHF
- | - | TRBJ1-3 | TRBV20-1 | TGCAGTGCTAGGGACGACAGGACGGGAAACACCATATATTTT | CSARDDRTGNTIYF
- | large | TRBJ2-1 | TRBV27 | TGTGCCAGCGGTTTCGCGGACAGAGTGAATGAGCAGTTCTTC | CASGFADRVNEQFF
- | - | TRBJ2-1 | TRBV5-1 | TGCGCCAGCAGTCTAGGACCTTACAATGAGCAGTTCTTC | CASSLGPYNEQFF
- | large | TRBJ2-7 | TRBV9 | TGTGCCAGCAGCGTAGCGTTGGGCATCACTTACGAGCAGTACTTC | CASSVALGITYEQYF
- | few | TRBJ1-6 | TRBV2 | TGTGCCAGCAGTGTTTCGGAAGGCACCGTTGGATTCCACTTT | CASSVSEGTVGFHF
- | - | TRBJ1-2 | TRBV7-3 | TGTGCCAGCAGCTTAGATGGATATGGCTACACCTTC | CASSLDGYGYTF
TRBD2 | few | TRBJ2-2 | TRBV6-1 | TGTGCCAGCAGCCACCCCGGGGCTAGCGGGGGCCTTAACACCGGGGAGCTGTTTTTT | CASSHPGASGGLNTGELFF
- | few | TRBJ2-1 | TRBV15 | TGTGCCACCAGCAGAGAACTGATCGATGAGCAGTTCTTC | CATSRELIDEQFF
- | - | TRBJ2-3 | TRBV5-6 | TGTGCCAGCAGCCCGTTGCAGTTCACAGATACGCAGTATTTT | CASSPLQFTDTQYF
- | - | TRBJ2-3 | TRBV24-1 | TGTGCCACCGCGTCCGCAGATACGCAGTATTTT | CATASADTQYF
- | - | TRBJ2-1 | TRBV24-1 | TGTGCCACTCAAACAGCAGGGATCGATGAGCAGTTCTTC | CATQTAGIDEQFF
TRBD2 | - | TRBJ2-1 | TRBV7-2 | TGTGCCAGCAGCCACAGCGGGGGGGCCATCAATGAGCAGTTCTTC | CASSHSGGAINEQFF
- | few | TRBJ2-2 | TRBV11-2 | TGTGCCAGCAGCTTACGGGGAGACACCGGGGAGCTGTTTTTT | CASSLRGDTGELFF
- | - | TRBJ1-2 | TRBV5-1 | TGCGCCAAGAGGGAAACCGGGTCCTATGGCTACACCTTC | CAKRETGSYGYTF
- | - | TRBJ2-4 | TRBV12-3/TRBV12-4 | TGTGCCAGCAGTTTATCCTCCGGCATTCAGTACTTC | CASSLSSGIQYF
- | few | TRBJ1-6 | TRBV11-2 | TGTGCCAGCACCCTAGGAGGGATTAATTCACCCCTCCACTTT | CASTLGGINSPLHF
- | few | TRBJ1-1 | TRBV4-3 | TGCGCCAGCAGCCAAGAGGCACGGGGTAGCACTGAAGCTTTCTTT | CASSQEARGSTEAFF
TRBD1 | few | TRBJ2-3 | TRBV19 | TGTGCCAGTAGTACCCGGACAGGGGAGAGCACAGATACGCAGTATTTT | CASSTRTGESTDTQYF
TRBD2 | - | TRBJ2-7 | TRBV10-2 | TGCGCCAGCAGTGAGACCCGACTAGCGGGGGGGCTTACCTACGAGCAGTACTTC | CASSETRLAGGLTYEQYF
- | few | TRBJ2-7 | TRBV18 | TGTGCCAGCTCCCCTCAGACGGCGAGCGAGCAGTACTTC | CASSPQTASEQYF
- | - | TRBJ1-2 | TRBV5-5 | TGTGCCAGCAGCGATGACTGGAACGGCTACACCTTC | CASSDDWNGYTF
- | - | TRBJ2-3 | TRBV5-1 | TGCGCCAGCAGCGTCAGTAGCACAGATACGCAGTATTTT | CASSVSSTDTQYF
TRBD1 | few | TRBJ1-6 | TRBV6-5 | TGTGCCAGCGGGGGAGACAGGGAGGCCTCACCCCTCCACTTT | CASGGDREASPLHF
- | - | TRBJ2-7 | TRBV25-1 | TGTGCCAGCAGGACAGGGACTACCTACGAGCAGTACTTC | CASRTGTTYEQYF
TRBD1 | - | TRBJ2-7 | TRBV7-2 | TGTGCCAGCAGCTTAGGGACAGGGAGCTACGAGCAGTACTTC | CASSLGTGSYEQYF
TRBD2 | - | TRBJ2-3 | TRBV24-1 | TGTGCCACCAGTGACCCCGGACTAGCGAGCACAGATACGCAGTATTTT | CATSDPGLASTDTQYF
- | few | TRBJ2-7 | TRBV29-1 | TGCAGCGTTGAAGTGGGGGGGGCAGAGCAGTACTTC | CSVEVGGAEQYF
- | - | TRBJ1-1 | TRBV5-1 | TGCGCCAGCAGCTTCACAGGGCCGACTGAAGCTTTCTTT | CASSFTGPTEAFF
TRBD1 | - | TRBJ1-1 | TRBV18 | TGTGCCAGCAAAACAGGGGGCACTGAAGCTTTCTTT | CASKTGGTEAFF
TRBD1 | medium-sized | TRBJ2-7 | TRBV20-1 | TGCAGTGCCCCCTTGGAACAGGGGGGATACGAGCAGTACTTC | CSAPLEQGGYEQYF
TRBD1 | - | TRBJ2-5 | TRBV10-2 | TGCGCCAGCAGGCAGGGACAGGGGGTAGAGACCCAGTACTTC | CASRQGQGVETQYF
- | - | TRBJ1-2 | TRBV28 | TGTGCCAGCAGTCGATTGACAGCTAACTATGGCTACACCTTC | CASSRLTANYGYTF
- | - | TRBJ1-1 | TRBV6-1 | TGTGCCAGCAGAAGGTTGGGAACTGAAGCTTTCTTT | CASRRLGTEAFF
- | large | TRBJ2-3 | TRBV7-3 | TGTGCCAGCAGCTTTTCAGGGGCGGATACGCAGTATTTT | CASSFSGADTQYF
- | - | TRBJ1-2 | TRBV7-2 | TGTGCCAGCAGCTTAAGTGGGGCGAAAGGGAACTATGGCTACACCTTC | CASSLSGAKGNYGYTF